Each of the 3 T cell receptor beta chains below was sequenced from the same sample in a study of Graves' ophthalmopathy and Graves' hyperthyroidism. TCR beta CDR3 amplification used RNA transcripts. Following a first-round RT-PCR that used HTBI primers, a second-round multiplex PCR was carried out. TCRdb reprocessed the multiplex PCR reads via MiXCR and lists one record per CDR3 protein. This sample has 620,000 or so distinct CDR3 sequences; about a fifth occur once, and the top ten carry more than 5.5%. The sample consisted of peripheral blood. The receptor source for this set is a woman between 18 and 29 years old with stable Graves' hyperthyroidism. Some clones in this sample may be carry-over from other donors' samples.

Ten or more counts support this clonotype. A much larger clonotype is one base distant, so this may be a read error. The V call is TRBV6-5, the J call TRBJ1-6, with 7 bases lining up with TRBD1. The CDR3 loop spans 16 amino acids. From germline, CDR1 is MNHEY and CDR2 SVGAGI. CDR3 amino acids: CASSLTGKGRNSHLHF. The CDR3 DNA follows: TGTGCCAGCAGTTTGACAGGGAAAGGACGTAATTCACACCTCCACTTT.

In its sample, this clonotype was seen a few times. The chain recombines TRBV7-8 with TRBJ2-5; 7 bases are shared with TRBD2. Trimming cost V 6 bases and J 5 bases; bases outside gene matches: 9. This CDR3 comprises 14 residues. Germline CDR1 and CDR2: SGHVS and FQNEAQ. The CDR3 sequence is CASSPVSGGETQYF. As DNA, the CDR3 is TGTGCCAGCAGTCCGGTCTCCGGGGGGGAGACCCAGTACTTC.

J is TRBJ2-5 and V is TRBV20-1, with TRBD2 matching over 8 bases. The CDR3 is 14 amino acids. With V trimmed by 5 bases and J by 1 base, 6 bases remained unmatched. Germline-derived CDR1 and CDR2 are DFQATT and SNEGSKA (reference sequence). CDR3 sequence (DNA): TGCAGTGCTGATAAAGCGGGAGTCCAAGAGACCCAGTACTTC. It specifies CSADKAGVQETQYF.